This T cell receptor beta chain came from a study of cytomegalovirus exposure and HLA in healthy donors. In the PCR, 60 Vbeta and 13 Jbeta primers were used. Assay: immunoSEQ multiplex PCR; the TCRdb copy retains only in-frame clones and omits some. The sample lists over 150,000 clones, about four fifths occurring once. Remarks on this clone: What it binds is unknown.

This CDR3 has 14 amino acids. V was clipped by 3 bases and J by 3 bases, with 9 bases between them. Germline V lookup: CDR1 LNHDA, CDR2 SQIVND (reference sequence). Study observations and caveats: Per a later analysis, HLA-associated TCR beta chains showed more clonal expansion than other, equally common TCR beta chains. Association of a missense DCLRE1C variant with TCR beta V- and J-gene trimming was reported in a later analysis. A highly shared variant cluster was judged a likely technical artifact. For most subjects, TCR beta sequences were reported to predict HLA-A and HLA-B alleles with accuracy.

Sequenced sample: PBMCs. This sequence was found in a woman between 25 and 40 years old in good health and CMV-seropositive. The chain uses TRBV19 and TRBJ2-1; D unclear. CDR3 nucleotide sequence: TGTGCCAGTAGTATCCGGCAGGACTACAATGAGCAGTTCTTC. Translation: CASSIRQDYNEQFF.